The 25 T cell receptor beta chains below come from one sample, sequenced in a study of CD8+CD57+ T cells in acquired aplastic anemia (dated by TCRdb to 2016 to 2019). Flow cytometry had shown CD8+CD57+ cell expansion in the patients selected for sequencing. The instrument given in TCRdb is Illumina HiSeq 2000. Profiling of TCR beta VDJ combinations and CDR3 sequences used genomic DNA as the template. TCRdb ran its own pipeline on the public reads, namely fastp trimming at Q25 and MiXCR clone calling, and kept in-frame beta chains. Merged by CDR3 protein, the rows form single entries marked with the most common genes and DNA. A total of hundreds of thousands of distinct CDR3 sequences appear in this sample, about a third of them only once. The ten largest clones take up around 0.82% of the sample. The sequenced sample consisted of sorted CD4+, CD8+, or CD8+CD57+ T cells (not recorded which) from PBMCs. These receptors all come from a human donor with aplastic anemia.

Concerning this clonotype itself: It may be a read error: a sequence one base away is much more abundant. This chain joins TRBV20-1 and TRBJ2-7; D possibly corresponds to TRBD2 (6 bases). The CDR3 loop spans 11 amino acids. Germline assignment: CDR1 DFQATT and CDR2 SNEGSKA (reference sequence). Trimming took 4 bases from V and 7 from J, leaving 11 bases between them. DNA of the CDR3: TGCAGTGCTACAACGGGGGAAGAGCAGTACTTC. Translation: CSATTGEEQYF.

Worth noting for this clonotype: One end of the junction is discordant with germline, which a read error may explain. The V gene is TRBV7-2, the J gene TRBJ2-7, with TRBD2 identical over 7 bases. CDR1 is SGHTA and CDR2 is FQGNSA in the germline V gene. The CDR3 sequence is 13 residues long. The CDR3 loop is CASSVAGLYEQYF. The CDR3 DNA is TGTGCCAGCAGCGTAGCGGGTCTCTACGAGCAGTACTTC.

The chain links TRBV6-2 or TRBV6-3 to TRBJ1-1; 7 positions match TRBD1. CDR3 length: 19 residues. CDR1 is MNHEY, CDR2 SVGEGT, per germline. The V and J ends lost 0 bases and 4 bases, in that order; junction bases with no gene match: 17. CDR3 bases: TGTGCCAGCAGTTACTCGATAGGTATTGCTGAGAGGGGGCGCACTGAAGCTTTCTTT. It yields the protein CASSYSIGIAERGRTEAFF.

As regards this clonotype: Given a much more abundant clone one base away, this may be a read error. It is likely a read error, because the conserved phenylalanine at the end of the CDR3 is missing. The rearrangement links TRBV2 to TRBJ1-2; D is uncertain. The ends were cut back, 5 bases at V and 0 bases at J, with 10 bases in the middle. CDR3 length equals 14 residues. Germline CDR1 reads SNHLY; CDR2 reads FYNNEI. The chain's CDR3 is CASSQDGTNYGYTL. The CDR3 bases are TGTGCCAGCAGTCAAGACGGAACTAACTATGGCTACACCCTC.

The genes are TRBV9 and TRBJ2-5, with D possibly TRBD1 on 6 matching bases. Germline V gene lookup returns CDR1 SGDLS and CDR2 YYNGEE. The CDR3 length is 16 residues. The V gene lost 4 bases and the J gene lost 5 bases, with 21 bases spanning the gap. CDR3 coding DNA: TGTGCCAGCAGCACCCTAGGGGGAGTTGTCCCCGAGACCCAGTACTTC. Translation gives CASSTLGGVVPETQYF. Based on the CDR3 plus reference TRBV9 and TRBJ2-5, the full variable domain is DSGVTQTPKHLITATGQRVTLRCSPRSGDLSVYWYQQSLDQGLQFLIQYYNGEERAKGNILERFSAQQFPDLHSELNLSSLELGDSALYFCASSTLGGVVPETQYFGPGTRLLVL.

The genes are TRBV28 and TRBJ1-2; 9 bases fit TRBD1. The CDR3 covers 14 residues. Germline V gives CDR1 MDHEN, CDR2 SYDVKM. Germline trimming cut 1 base from V and 7 bases from J; bases unmatched to any gene: 4. The CDR3 DNA reads as TGTGCCAGCAGTTTATCGGGACAGGGAATTGGCTACACCTTC. This translates into CASSLSGQGIGYTF.

Comment on this clonotype: A read error may account for a junction end that differs from germline. The chain uses TRBV19 and TRBJ1-1, with a possible D match to TRBD1 (5 bases). Germline CDR1 is LNHDA and CDR2 is SQIVND (reference sequence). The CDR3 totals 13 residues. CDR3 in amino acids: CASRTVVNTEAFF. The DNA of the CDR3 is TGTGCCAGTAGGACAGTCGTGAACACCGAAGCTTTCTTT.

This clonotype appeared many times. Because the CDR3's place on the DNA is in doubt, the DNA is left out and the CDR3 is given as listed by TCRdb. The J gene is TRBJ1-2, the V gene TRBV19; the table assigns TRBD1, which was not confirmed against the DNA. Germline V gene data show CDR1 as LNHDA and CDR2 as SQIVND (reference sequence). The CDR3 is 17 amino acids in total, end residues counted. The CDR3 loop reads CASTGQSSYGYTFGYTF.

CDR3 bases: TGTGCCAGTAGTATTTTGGGCTTAACTAATGAAAAACTGTTTTTT. Amino acids: CASSILGLTNEKLFF. This sequence joins TRBV19 and TRBJ1-4; D is unresolved. The CDR3 runs to 15 residues. Germline V gene lookup returns CDR1 LNHDA and CDR2 SQIVND (reference sequence). The V end was cut by 3 bases, the J end by 1 base, with 9 bases between. Full variable domain (remainder filled in from reference TRBV19 and TRBJ1-4): DGGITQSPKYLFRKEGQNVTLSCEQNLNHDAMYWYRQDPGQGLRLIYYSQIVNDFQKGDIAEGYSVSREKKESFPLTVTSAQKNPTAFYLCASSILGLTNEKLFFGSGTQLSVL.

This clonotype was seen a handful of times. The rearrangement links TRBV12-3 or TRBV12-4 to TRBJ1-2, with 8 bases fitting TRBD1. V dropped 6 bases and J dropped 7; count of bases not matched to a gene: 7. CDR3 length equals 13 residues. Written as DNA, the CDR3 is TGTGCCAGCAGGAGGACAGGGTATATTGGCTACACCTTC. It translates to CASRRTGYIGYTF.

Many counts were recorded for this clonotype. The CDR3 sequence is CASSVGASGSYEQYF. The DNA for the CDR3 is TGTGCCAGCAGCGTTGGTGCTAGCGGTTCCTACGAGCAGTACTTC. The chain uses TRBV9 and TRBJ2-7; 7 nucleotides agree with TRBD2. The CDR3 consists of 15 residues. J was trimmed by 1 base and V by 2 bases; bases with no gene match: 6. Germline V gene sequence: CDR1 SGDLS, CDR2 YYNGEE.

This clonotype has only one observation. This sequence joins TRBV11-1 and TRBJ2-3; 7 bases match TRBD1. J lost 3 bases, V lost 6 bases, and 15 bases had no gene match. Germline CDR1 reads SGHAT; CDR2 reads FQDESV (reference sequence). The CDR3 is 17 residues long. The CDR3 here is CASSPALDRVKTDTQYF. The CDR3 DNA reads TGTGCCAGCAGTCCCGCCTTAGACAGGGTGAAGACAGATACGCAGTATTTT.

This clonotype was seen a few times. The V gene is TRBV5-1, the J gene TRBJ2-7; D gene unclear. Trimming removed 3 bases from V and 0 bases from J, with 10 bases in between. Germline V lookup: CDR1 SGHRS, CDR2 YFSETQ. The CDR3 totals 14 residues. The CDR3 nucleotides read TGCGCCAGCAGCTCCAAATCTTACTCCTACGAGCAGTACTTC. It translates to CASSSKSYSYEQYF.

This clonotype was recorded a few times. The chain employs TRBV5-6 and TRBJ1-5, with 7 bases that match TRBD1. Germline V gene data show CDR1 as SGHDT and CDR2 as YYEEEE. Unmatched junction bases numbered 12, after V lost 3 bases and J lost 6 bases. This CDR3 spans 16 amino acids. The CDR3 spells CASSYYGQEEGQPQHF. CDR3 DNA: TGTGCCAGCAGCTACTACGGACAGGAGGAAGGTCAGCCCCAGCATTTT.

Notes on this clonotype: This may stem from a read error, because a much larger clone lies one nucleotide away. The CDR3 DNA reads TGTGCCCGCAGCCCGGGGTGGGACGTACAATCATTTTTGCATTTT. It yields the protein CARSPGWDVQSFLHF. This sequence joins TRBV7-2 and TRBJ1-5, with a possible D match to TRBD1 (5 bases). This CDR3 has 15 amino acids. Germline CDR1 reads SGHTA; CDR2 reads FQGNSA.

In its sample, this clonotype was seen a few times. The genes are TRBV12-3 or TRBV12-4 and TRBJ2-7; the match to TRBD2 covers 15 bases. V shed 6 bases, J shed 0 bases, and the junction held 12 bases outside the gene matches. The CDR3 has 19 residues. The CDR3 region has the DNA TGTGCCAGCAGAAACCTCGGGACTAGCGGGGGGCCAAGCTCCTACGAGCAGTACTTC. Translated: CASRNLGTSGGPSSYEQYF.

This clonotype was recorded a few times. The V and J genes are TRBV2 and TRBJ2-5; D is possibly TRBD1 (6 bases). Germline CDR1 SNHLY, CDR2 FYNNEI. This CDR3 has 16 residues. V was shortened by 5 bases and J by 0 bases, with 16 bases between the two germline ends. The DNA of the CDR3 is TGTGCCAGCAGTCCCCTGGGCCAGGGGCACCAAGAGACCCAGTACTTC. Its protein is CASSPLGQGHQETQYF.

V usage is TRBV19 and J usage is TRBJ1-3, with no clear D. The germline V gene has CDR1 LNHDA and CDR2 SQIVND (reference sequence). V lost 1 base, J lost 3 bases, and 16 bases lay in between. CDR3 length: 17 amino acids. The CDR3 DNA is TGTGCCAGTAGTATAGGAAGAACTCCCGCTCTTGGAAACACCATATATTTT. Its translation is CASSIGRTPALGNTIYF.

The CDR3 DNA reads TGTGCCAGCAGTTCGCTCGGGTCCCGCAATGAGCAGTTCTTC. As protein: CASSSLGSRNEQFF. V gene TRBV7-3 combines with J gene TRBJ2-1; D is ambiguous. CDR3 length: 14 residues. Trimming left V 6 bases short and J 6 bases short, with 15 bases between. Germline CDR1 is SGHTA and CDR2 is FQGTGA.

With respect to this clonotype: It may be a read error: a sequence one base away is much more abundant. The J gene is TRBJ1-6, the V gene TRBV6-5; the D is unclear. This CDR3 is built from 15 residues. Germline assignment: CDR1 MNHEY and CDR2 SVGAGI. CDR3 DNA sequence: TGTGCCAGCAGTCACTCACAGATCGGAGGTTCACCCCTCCACTTT. Translation: CASSHSQIGGSPLHF.

There are many counts of this clonotype. The CDR3 is CASSTSTVRPNTEAFF. Written as DNA, the CDR3 is TGTGCCAGTAGTACCTCAACAGTCCGCCCAAACACTGAAGCTTTCTTT. The chain uses TRBV19 and TRBJ1-1, with D unclear. The V gene lost 4 bases and the J gene lost 2 bases, with 17 bases spanning the gap. This CDR3 has 16 residues. Per the germline V gene, CDR1 is LNHDA and CDR2 is SQIVND (reference sequence). The whole variable domain, filled in from reference TRBV19 and TRBJ1-1, reads DGGITQSPKYLFRKEGQNVTLSCEQNLNHDAMYWYRQDPGQGLRLIYYSQIVNDFQKGDIAEGYSVSREKKESFPLTVTSAQKNPTAFYLCASSTSTVRPNTEAFFGQGTRLTVV.

Turning to this clonotype: A read error may account for a junction end that differs from germline. The chain carries TRBV25-1 and TRBJ2-5; D is unresolved. The CDR3 covers 15 residues. Germline loops: CDR1 MGHDK, CDR2 SYGVNS. CDR3 sequence (DNA): TGTGCCGGCAGCGCCCGAGACAAGGGCTCTGAGACCCAGTACTTC. It translates to CAGSARDKGSETQYF. Full variable domain (outside the CDR3, taken from reference TRBV25-1 and TRBJ2-5): EADIYQTPRYLVIGTGKKITLECSQTMGHDKMYWYQQDPGMELHLIHYSYGVNSTEKGDLSSESTVSRIRTEHFPLTLESARPSHTSQYLCAGSARDKGSETQYFGPGTRLLVL.

V usage is TRBV11-2 and J usage is TRBJ2-5; 13 nucleotides agree with TRBD2. J lost 5 bases, V lost 2 bases, and 11 bases had no gene match. Per the germline V gene, CDR1 is SGHAT and CDR2 is FQNNGV. The CDR3 loop spans 18 amino acids. The CDR3 DNA reads as TGTGCCAGCAGCTTACATCGACTAGCGGGGGGTTATGGGGAGACCCAGTACTTC. Protein product: CASSLHRLAGGYGETQYF.

In DNA, the CDR3 is TGTGCCAGCTCATACACAGGGGATTCCGAGCAGTACTTC. This encodes CASSYTGDSEQYF. The chain is built from TRBV11-2 and TRBJ2-7; 7 bases map to TRBD1. The CDR3 totals 13 residues. CDR1 and CDR2 from the germline V gene are SGHAT and FQNNGV. V lost 8 bases and J lost 6; bases outside the gene matches: 10.

Note on this clonotype: A much larger clone is a single base away; this may be a read error. The V gene is TRBV7-8, the J gene TRBJ2-3; tentatively, D is TRBD1 or TRBD2 (6 bases each). The CDR3 is made up of 15 amino acids. Germline V gene data show CDR1 as SGHVS and CDR2 as FQNEAQ. CDR3 coding DNA: TGTTCCAGCAGAAGGGGGGCCTCTTCCACAGATACGCAGTATTTT. Translating it yields CSSRRGASSTDTQYF.